A single sample is the source of the 17 T cell receptor beta chains below, sequenced in a study of shared clonotypes between healthy human individuals. Assay: immunoSEQ multiplex PCR; the TCRdb copy retains only in-frame clones and omits some. Of about 960,000 clones in the sample, approximately 80% were seen once. The material sequenced was memory CD4+ T cells sorted from blood. The subset was: CD45RA-negative fraction. Receptor source: a man younger than 35 in good health.

This chain connects TRBV5-1 to TRBJ2-7; 11 bases map to TRBD2. Losses at the gene ends were 2 bases for V and 3 bases for J; bases not matched to a gene: 1. The germline gives CDR1 SGHRS, CDR2 YFSETQ. The CDR3 contains 14 residues. The CDR3 here is CASSFGTSGYEQYF. The CDR3 nucleotides are TGCGCCAGCAGCTTTGGGACTAGCGGCTACGAGCAGTACTTC.

This chain's CDR3 is CASSYSRIGKGQPQHF. The DNA of the CDR3 is TGTGCCAGCAGTTACTCGAGAATTGGGAAGGGTCAGCCCCAGCATTTT. The J gene is TRBJ1-5, the V gene TRBV6-6; no firm D call. Trimming took off 0 bases at V and 6 bases at J, with 15 bases between the two ends. Germline CDR1 reads MNHNY; CDR2 reads SVGAGI (reference sequence). The CDR3 extends over 16 amino acids.

This clone was recorded many times. The V gene is TRBV5-1, the J gene TRBJ2-6; possible D gene TRBD1, 5 bases. The CDR3 sequence is 19 residues long. Per the germline V gene, CDR1 is SGHRS and CDR2 is YFSETQ. V was trimmed by 4 bases and J by 0 bases, leaving 20 bases between them. For the CDR3, the DNA is TGCGCCAGCAGCGATTCAGGGTATATGGGTGTCTCTGGGGCCAACGTCCTGACTTTC. Translated: CASSDSGYMGVSGANVLTF. Variable domain in full (rest from reference TRBV5-1 and TRBJ2-6): KAGVTQTPRYLIKTRGQQVTLSCSPISGHRSVSWYQQTPGQGLQFLFEYFSETQRNKGNFPGRFSGRQFSNSRSEMNVSTLELGDSALYLCASSDSGYMGVSGANVLTFGAGSRLTVL.

This sequence joins TRBV14 and TRBJ2-7; D is undetermined. Looked up from germline, CDR1 is SGHDN and CDR2 is FVKESK. The CDR3 is 14 residues long. Deletions cut 3 bases from V and 5 bases from J, with 14 bases between. The CDR3 loop reads CASSQVFPTHEQYF. The CDR3 DNA reads TGTGCCAGCAGCCAGGTCTTTCCAACCCACGAGCAGTACTTC.

The V and J genes are TRBV6-5 and TRBJ1-1, with D hard to call. Germline V gives CDR1 MNHEY, CDR2 SVGAGI. V was pared by 6 bases and J by 5 bases, with 13 bases between. There are 13 residues in the CDR3. In DNA form, the CDR3 reads TGTGCCAGCAGGACCGGCTACCGTACTGAAGCTTTCTTT. Protein: CASRTGYRTEAFF.

The rearrangement joins TRBV21-1 to TRBJ2-7; no DNA check was done on the table's D call, TRBD2. TRBV21-1 is a pseudogene. There are 16 residues in the CDR3. CDR3 nucleotide sequence: TGTGCCAGCAGCAACGACCTACGAGACGGGGCCTACGAGCAGTACTTC. This codes for CASSNDLRDGAYEQYF.

This sequence joins TRBV5-1 and TRBJ2-3; TRBD1 aligns across 9 bases. Trimming removed 6 bases from V and 0 bases from J; junction bases left unmatched: 2. Per germline, CDR1 SGHRS and CDR2 YFSETQ. The CDR3 totals 14 residues. CDR3 nucleotide sequence: TGCGCCAGCACGACAGGGGGTAGCACAGATACGCAGTATTTT. Translation gives CASTTGGSTDTQYF.

The chain combines TRBV7-8 with TRBJ1-2; 9 bases agree with TRBD1. CDR3 length: 13 residues. Germline trimming cut 5 bases from V and 5 bases from J; bases unmatched to any gene: 3. Germline V CDR1 and CDR2: SGHVS, FQNEAQ. CDR3 sequence reads: CASSPGTGYGYTF. The CDR3 DNA reads TGTGCCAGCAGCCCCGGGACAGGGTATGGCTACACCTTC.

V and J are TRBV9 and TRBJ2-5; 8 bases agree with TRBD2. Germline assignment: CDR1 SGDLS and CDR2 YYNGEE. Trimming removed 3 bases from V and 4 bases from J; junction bases left unmatched: 8. This CDR3 spans 15 amino acids. The CDR3 region has the DNA TGTGCCAGCAGCGGTGCGGGGGGAAGAGGAGAGACCCAGTACTTC. Translating it yields CASSGAGGRGETQYF.

The chain couples TRBV30 to TRBJ2-5; D possibly corresponds to TRBD1 (7 bases). CDR1 GTSNPN and CDR2 SVGIG come from the germline V gene (reference sequence). The CDR3 is 15 residues long. V was cut by 4 bases and J by 5 bases, with 20 bases left in between. CDR3 amino acids: CAWTGDRAPQETQYF. Written as DNA, the CDR3 is TGTGCCTGGACGGGAGACAGGGCCCCACAGGAGACCCAGTACTTC.

V gene TRBV5-1 combines with J gene TRBJ2-7; weak D call: TRBD2 (7 bases). This CDR3 region has 17 residues. Germline CDR1 is SGHRS and CDR2 is YFSETQ. With 5 bases removed from V and 0 bases from J, the gap between germline ends came to 21 bases. The CDR3 protein is CASSWGGASGASYEQYF. The DNA of the CDR3 is TGCGCCAGCAGTTGGGGGGGCGCTAGCGGTGCCTCCTACGAGCAGTACTTC.

This clone was seen once. The genes are TRBV30 and TRBJ1-2, with D unclear. The V end lost 3 bases, the J end lost 8 bases, and 10 bases lay between the germline ends. The CDR3 loop spans 11 amino acids. Germline V gives CDR1 GTSNPN, CDR2 SVGIG (reference sequence). In DNA, the CDR3 is TGTGCCTGGAGCCCCCGGGTCGGCTACACCTTC. Its translation is CAWSPRVGYTF.

The chain uses TRBV30 and TRBJ2-3; D is unclear. Germline lookup yields CDR1 GTSNPN and CDR2 SVGIG (reference sequence). Trimming took off 2 bases at V and 5 bases at J, with 11 bases between the two ends. CDR3 length: 13 residues. The CDR3 reads CAWSPKGVDTQYF. In DNA form, the CDR3 reads TGTGCCTGGAGTCCAAAGGGTGTAGATACGCAGTATTTT.

The chain carries TRBV7-9 and TRBJ1-5, with 8 positions matching TRBD1. Germline loops: CDR1 SEHNR, CDR2 FQNEAQ (reference sequence). There are 17 residues in the CDR3. Unmatched junction bases numbered 16, after V lost 5 bases and J lost 7 bases. The CDR3 loop is CASSSTGTGGFRQPQHF. The CDR3 DNA sequence: TGTGCCAGCAGCAGCACCGGGACAGGAGGCTTTCGACAGCCCCAGCATTTT.

The rearrangement joins TRBV2 to TRBJ2-5, with a possible D match to TRBD2 (6 bases). V was clipped by 4 bases and J by 6 bases, with 21 bases between them. CDR1 and CDR2 from the germline V gene are SNHLY and FYNNEI. The CDR3 has 16 amino acids. CDR3 sequence (DNA): TGTGCCAGCAGTGCCCATACTAGCCATGCAATGAAGACCCAGTACTTC. It encodes CASSAHTSHAMKTQYF.

The sample holds one count of this clone. This chain joins TRBV9 and TRBJ1-2, with D unclear. Per germline, CDR1 SGDLS and CDR2 YYNGEE. The CDR3 sequence is 13 residues long. V was clipped by 4 bases and J by 5 bases, with 12 bases between them. CDR3 nucleotides: TGTGCCAGCAGCCCCCCTTCGACTTATGGCTACACCTTC. It encodes CASSPPSTYGYTF. The entire variable domain, with the rest obtained from reference TRBV9 and TRBJ1-2, is as follows: DSGVTQTPKHLITATGQRVTLRCSPRSGDLSVYWYQQSLDQGLQFLIQYYNGEERAKGNILERFSAQQFPDLHSELNLSSLELGDSALYFCASSPPSTYGYTFGSGTRLTVV.

The DNA of the CDR3 is TGTGCCAGTATCGGACAAGGAGGGACGGGGTGGATGTTTTTT. Protein: CASIGQGGTGWMFF. The rearrangement joins TRBV19 to TRBJ2-2; D perhaps matches TRBD2 (6 bases). There are 14 residues in the CDR3. Trimming took 7 bases from V and 15 from J, leaving 24 bases between them. CDR1 and CDR2 from the germline V gene are LNHDA and SQIVND (reference sequence).